Listed below are T cell receptor beta chains from one sample, sequenced in a study of blood T cell repertoires in COVID-19. Sequencing was performed with immunoSEQ multiplex PCR; in TCRdb, only in-frame clones are kept and a portion is missing. This sample has about 200,000 clones, with 70% to 85% found just once. The sequencing input was peripheral blood. Receptor source: a human donor with acute or convalescent COVID-19. The donor label of this sample is uncertain. CDR3s include the opening cysteine and the closing phenylalanine or tryptophan. A D gene is named only where the DNA matches it firmly. The size field is filled for only some rows; it gives once, few, many or a size class.

v_gene	abundance	j_gene	d_gene	CDR3aa	CDR3nt
TRBV28	-	TRBJ1-5	-	CASRRGANQPQHF	TGTGCCAGCCGACGGGGTGCCAATCAGCCCCAGCATTTT
TRBV6-5	-	TRBJ2-1	TRBD2	CASSRTSGRHEQFF	TGTGCCAGCAGTAGGACTAGCGGGAGGCATGAGCAGTTCTTC
TRBV6-6	-	TRBJ1-1	-	CASSYSGRDTEAFF	TGTGCCAGCAGTTACTCGGGGAGAGACACTGAAGCTTTCTTT
TRBV5-4	-	TRBJ1-2	-	CASSLDRVVGYTF	TGTGCCAGCAGCTTGGACAGGGTAGTTGGCTACACCTTC
TRBV9	-	TRBJ2-1	TRBD2	CASSVGYGRAYNEQFF	TGTGCCAGCAGCGTAGGGTACGGGAGGGCCTACAATGAGCAGTTCTTC
TRBV7-2	few	TRBJ2-3	-	CASSESRGGSDTQYF	TGTGCCAGCAGCGAGAGTAGGGGGGGTAGCGATACGCAGTATTTT
TRBV2	few	TRBJ2-2	TRBD2	CASSVGLAPGELFF	TGTGCCAGCAGTGTCGGACTAGCGCCCGGGGAGCTGTTTTTT
TRBV5-1	-	TRBJ1-2	TRBD1	CASSLVGRGLSGYTF	TGCGCCAGCAGCTTGGTAGGCAGGGGGCTATCTGGCTACACCTTC
TRBV7-9	once	TRBJ2-7	TRBD1	CASRKAGQGLYEQYF	TGTGCCAGCAGGAAGGCGGGACAGGGTCTCTACGAGCAGTACTTC
TRBV15	few	TRBJ2-7	TRBD1	CATSRDFRDRFF	TGTGCCACCAGCAGAGACTTTCGGGACAGGTTTTTC
TRBV6-5	-	TRBJ1-4	-	CASSYSATRGNEKLFF	TGTGCCAGCAGTTACTCGGCAACACGTGGTAATGAAAAACTGTTTTTT
TRBV6-5	-	TRBJ2-3	-	CASRTGSAGTDTQYF	TGTGCCAGCAGAACCGGGAGTGCGGGCACAGATACGCAGTATTTT
TRBV2	-	TRBJ2-5	-	CASSGGRDRETQYF	TGTGCCAGCAGTGGGGGTCGGGATAGAGAGACCCAGTACTTC
TRBV7-6	few	TRBJ2-3	-	CASSLVGGGGITDTQYF	TGTGCCAGCAGCTTAGTCGGGGGAGGGGGGATTACAGATACGCAGTATTTT
TRBV3-1/TRBV3-2	-	TRBJ1-2	-	CASSQDGRNYGYTF	TGTGCCAGCAGCCAAGATGGCAGAAACTATGGCTACACCTTC
TRBV9	-	TRBJ2-2	TRBD2	CASSEIAGLGTGELFF	TGTGCCAGCAGCGAGATAGCGGGACTGGGCACCGGGGAGCTGTTTTTT
TRBV28	-	TRBJ2-5	-	CASSLEGAGSTQETQYF	TGTGCCAGCAGTTTAGAGGGGGCGGGGAGTACCCAAGAGACCCAGTACTTC
TRBV3-1/TRBV3-2	-	TRBJ2-7	TRBD2	CASSRVRGSEQYF	TGTGCCAGCAGCCGAGTACGCGGGAGCGAGCAGTACTTC
TRBV19	few	TRBJ1-4	-	CASSEGTNEKLFF	TGTGCCAGCTCGGAGGGAACAAATGAAAAACTGTTTTTT
TRBV29-1	-	TRBJ2-4	-	CSAGQAPGGLNIQYF	TGCAGCGCTGGACAGGCCCCAGGGGGGCTAAACATTCAGTACTTC
TRBV29-1	-	TRBJ1-4	-	CSVVPEGEKLFF	TGCAGCGTTGTACCTGAGGGTGAAAAACTGTTTTTT
TRBV29-1	-	TRBJ2-5	TRBD2	CSGLFHGGETQYF	TGCAGCGGCCTCTTTCACGGGGGGGAGACCCAGTACTTC
TRBV6-5	-	TRBJ2-7	-	CASRVPSGPYYEQYF	TGTGCCAGCAGGGTCCCCAGCGGGCCTTACTACGAGCAGTACTTC
TRBV30	-	TRBJ2-7	-	CAWSVNRRGYEQYF	TGTGCCTGGAGTGTAAACAGGAGAGGTTACGAGCAGTACTTC
TRBV18	-	TRBJ2-1	-	CASSPPQGNSVNEQFF	TGTGCCAGCTCACCACCTCAGGGGAATTCGGTCAATGAGCAGTTCTTC
TRBV7-3	-	TRBJ2-5	-	CASSFGGITETQYF	TGTGCCAGCAGTTTCGGGGGTATTACGGAGACCCAGTACTTC
TRBV5-1	-	TRBJ1-2	-	CASSLEEGRASGYTF	TGCGCCAGCAGCTTGGAAGAGGGTCGAGCCAGTGGCTACACCTTC
TRBV19	few	TRBJ1-2	-	CASSIDRTSVYGYTF	TGTGCCAGTAGTATAGATCGCACCAGCGTCTATGGCTACACCTTC
TRBV4-3	-	TRBJ2-1	-	CASSQAGEQFF	TGCGCCAGCAGCCAAGCCGGGGAGCAGTTCTTC
TRBV15	-	TRBJ2-7	-	CATSRGGGAYEQYF	TGTGCCACCAGCAGAGGAGGCGGAGCTTACGAGCAGTACTTC
TRBV24-1	-	TRBJ2-7	TRBD1	CATSDARDSSYEQYF	TGTGCCACCAGTGATGCCCGGGACAGCTCCTACGAGCAGTACTTC
TRBV9	-	TRBJ1-3	TRBD1	CASSPRQGGDTIYF	TGTGCCAGCAGCCCAAGACAGGGGGGAGACACCATATATTTT
TRBV13	-	TRBJ2-5	TRBD2	CASSLHPAGGRRQETQYF	TGTGCCAGCAGCCTCCACCCAGCGGGAGGGCGGCGGCAAGAGACCCAGTACTTC
TRBV5-1	-	TRBJ2-1	TRBD2	CASSLGLAGGYNEQFF	TGCGCCAGCAGCTTGGGGCTAGCGGGAGGTTACAATGAGCAGTTCTTC
TRBV19	-	TRBJ1-1	-	CASSGQMNTEAFF	TGTGCCAGTAGTGGACAGATGAACACTGAAGCTTTCTTT
TRBV5-1	-	TRBJ1-6	-	CASSLGGGQGSLHF	TGCGCCAGCAGCTTGGGTGGCGGGCAGGGGTCCCTCCACTTT
TRBV9	-	TRBJ1-6	-	CASSVTPTSSYNSPLHF	TGTGCCAGCAGCGTGACTCCCACTAGCTCCTATAATTCACCCCTCCACTTT
TRBV4-2	-	TRBJ2-1	TRBD2	CASSLQPGLAAYNEQFF	TGTGCCAGCAGCCTGCAACCGGGACTAGCGGCCTACAATGAGCAGTTCTTC
TRBV4-2	-	TRBJ2-5	TRBD2	CASSQEGAGGPETQYF	TGTGCCAGCAGCCAAGAAGGGGCGGGAGGGCCAGAGACCCAGTACTTC
TRBV19	-	TRBJ1-1	TRBD1	CASRRKTLTGGETEAFF	TGTGCCAGTAGGAGAAAAACCCTGACAGGGGGGGAGACTGAAGCTTTCTTT
TRBV6-2/TRBV6-3	-	TRBJ1-2	-	CASSYSELGYTF	TGTGCCAGCAGTTACTCCGAGTTAGGCTACACCTTC
TRBV27	-	TRBJ2-3	-	CASSLAGFPDTQYF	TGTGCCAGCAGTTTGGCGGGGTTCCCAGATACGCAGTATTTT
TRBV28	-	TRBJ2-7	TRBD2	CASSLGLAGVTMQYF	TGTGCCAGCAGTTTAGGGCTAGCGGGCGTAACCATGCAGTACTTC
TRBV7-2	once	TRBJ2-7	TRBD2	CASSSTGTRYEQYF	TGTGCCAGCAGCTCCACGGGGACTAGATACGAGCAGTACTTC
TRBV13	few	TRBJ2-2	TRBD1	CASSVQGAIGELFF	TGTGCCAGCAGCGTACAGGGGGCGATCGGGGAGCTGTTTTTT
TRBV27	-	TRBJ2-2	-	CASSLPGRPKAGELFF	TGTGCCAGCAGTCTCCCAGGGAGGCCTAAGGCCGGGGAGCTGTTTTTT
TRBV7-9	-	TRBJ2-7	TRBD2	CASSIAGGPYEQYF	TGTGCCAGCAGTATAGCGGGAGGGCCGTACGAGCAGTACTTC
TRBV29-1	-	TRBJ1-3	-	CSVIVTSGNTIYF	TGCAGCGTCATAGTAACCTCTGGAAACACCATATATTTT
TRBV10-1	-	TRBJ2-7	TRBD1	CARSGTVPGYYEQYF	TGCGCCAGGTCTGGGACAGTCCCTGGCTATTACGAGCAGTACTTC
TRBV3-1/TRBV3-2	-	TRBJ2-1	-	CASSQEAAGYNEQFF	TGTGCCAGCAGCCAAGAGGCGGCCGGATACAATGAGCAGTTCTTC
TRBV28	-	TRBJ2-7	-	CASSLAGASNSYEQYF	TGTGCCAGCAGTTTGGCTGGGGCATCAAATTCCTACGAGCAGTACTTC
TRBV7-9	-	TRBJ2-1	-	CASSFSAGYNEQFF	TGTGCCAGCAGCTTTTCCGCGGGCTACAATGAGCAGTTCTTC
TRBV28	-	TRBJ1-5	-	CASSLGGRGNQPQHF	TGTGCCAGCAGTTTGGGAGGGCGCGGCAATCAGCCCCAGCATTTT
TRBV6-1	-	TRBJ1-3	-	CASSEGFRAGVANTIYF	TGTGCCAGCAGTGAAGGTTTCCGGGCAGGGGTTGCAAACACCATATATTTT
TRBV27	-	TRBJ2-1	TRBD2	CASSLFSRVGSGRSYYNEQFF	TGTGCCAGCAGTTTATTTTCCCGGGTGGGTAGCGGGAGATCTTACTACAATGAGCAGTTCTTC
TRBV18	-	TRBJ2-2	-	CASSPQTRRNTGELFF	TGTGCCAGCTCACCACAAACCCGTAGGAACACCGGGGAGCTGTTTTTT
TRBV19	-	TRBJ2-5	TRBD1	CASSPLGQGAQETQYF	TGTGCCAGTAGTCCCCTGGGACAGGGGGCCCAAGAGACCCAGTACTTC
TRBV5-8	-	TRBJ2-5	-	CASSFGSGMRETQYF	TGTGCCAGCAGCTTCGGGTCCGGGATGAGGGAGACCCAGTACTTC
TRBV6-6	-	TRBJ1-3	-	CASSQRALGNTIYF	TGTGCCAGCAGCCAGCGGGCGCTTGGAAACACCATATATTTT